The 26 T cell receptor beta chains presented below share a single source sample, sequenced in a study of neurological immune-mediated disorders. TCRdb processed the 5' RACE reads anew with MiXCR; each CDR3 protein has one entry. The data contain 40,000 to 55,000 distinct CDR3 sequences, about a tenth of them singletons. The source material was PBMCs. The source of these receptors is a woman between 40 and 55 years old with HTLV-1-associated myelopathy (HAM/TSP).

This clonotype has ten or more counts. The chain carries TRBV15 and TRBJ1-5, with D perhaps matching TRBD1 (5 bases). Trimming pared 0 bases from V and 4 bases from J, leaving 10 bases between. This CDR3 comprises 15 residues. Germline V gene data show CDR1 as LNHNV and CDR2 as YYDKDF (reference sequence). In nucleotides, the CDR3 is TGTGCCACCAGCAGAGAATTGGGGGGTAATCAGCCCCAGCATTTT. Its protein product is CATSRELGGNQPQHF.

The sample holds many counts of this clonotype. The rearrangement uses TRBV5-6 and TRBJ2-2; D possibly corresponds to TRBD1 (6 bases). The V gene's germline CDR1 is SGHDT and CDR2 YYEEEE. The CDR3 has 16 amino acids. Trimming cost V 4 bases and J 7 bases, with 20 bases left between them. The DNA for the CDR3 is TGTGCCAGCAGCGCGTTGAAGTGGGGGCAGGACGGGGAGCTGTTTTTT. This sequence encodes CASSALKWGQDGELFF.

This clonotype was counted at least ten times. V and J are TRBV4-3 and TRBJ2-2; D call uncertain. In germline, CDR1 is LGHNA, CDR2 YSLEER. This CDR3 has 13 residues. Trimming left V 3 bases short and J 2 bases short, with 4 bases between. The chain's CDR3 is CASSHLNTGELFF. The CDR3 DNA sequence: TGCGCCAGCAGCCATCTTAACACCGGGGAGCTGTTTTTT.

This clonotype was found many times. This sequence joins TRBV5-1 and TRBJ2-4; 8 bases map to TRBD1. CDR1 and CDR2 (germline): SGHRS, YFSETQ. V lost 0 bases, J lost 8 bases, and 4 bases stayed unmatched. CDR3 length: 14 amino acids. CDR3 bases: TGCGCCAGCAGCTTGGCAGGGGGCGAGGACATTCAGTACTTC. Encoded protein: CASSLAGGEDIQYF.

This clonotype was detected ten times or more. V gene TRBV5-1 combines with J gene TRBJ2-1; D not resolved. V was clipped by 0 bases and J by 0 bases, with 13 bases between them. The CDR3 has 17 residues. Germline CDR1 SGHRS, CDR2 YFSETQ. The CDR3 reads CASSLASFGGSYNEQFF. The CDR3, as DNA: TGCGCCAGCAGCTTGGCCAGTTTCGGCGGCTCCTACAATGAGCAGTTCTTC.

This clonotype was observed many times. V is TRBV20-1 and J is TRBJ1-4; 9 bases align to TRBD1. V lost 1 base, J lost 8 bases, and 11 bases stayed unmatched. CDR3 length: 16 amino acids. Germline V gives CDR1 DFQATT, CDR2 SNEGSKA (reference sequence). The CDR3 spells CSARGLQGALREKLFF. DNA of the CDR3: TGCAGTGCTAGAGGATTACAGGGGGCTCTTAGGGAAAAACTGTTTTTT.

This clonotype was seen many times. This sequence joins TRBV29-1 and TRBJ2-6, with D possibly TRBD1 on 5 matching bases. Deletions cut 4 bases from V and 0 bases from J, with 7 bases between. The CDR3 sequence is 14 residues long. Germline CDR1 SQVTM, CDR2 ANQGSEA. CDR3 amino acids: CSVVQGSGANVLTF. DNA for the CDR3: TGCAGCGTTGTCCAGGGCTCTGGGGCCAACGTCCTGACTTTC.

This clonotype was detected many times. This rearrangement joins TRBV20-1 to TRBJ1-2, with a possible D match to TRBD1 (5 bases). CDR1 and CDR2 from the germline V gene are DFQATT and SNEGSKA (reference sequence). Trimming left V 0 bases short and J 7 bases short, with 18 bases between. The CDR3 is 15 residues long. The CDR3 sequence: CSARDPPGRDGGYTF. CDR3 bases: TGCAGTGCTAGAGATCCACCGGGCAGGGACGGTGGCTACACCTTC.

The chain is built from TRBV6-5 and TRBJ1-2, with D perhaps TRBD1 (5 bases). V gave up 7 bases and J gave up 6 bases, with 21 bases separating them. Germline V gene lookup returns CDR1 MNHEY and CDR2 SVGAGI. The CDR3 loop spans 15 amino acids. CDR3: CASIYSPGVLHGYTF. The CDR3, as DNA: TGTGCCAGCATTTATTCCCCGGGGGTACTCCATGGCTACACCTTC.

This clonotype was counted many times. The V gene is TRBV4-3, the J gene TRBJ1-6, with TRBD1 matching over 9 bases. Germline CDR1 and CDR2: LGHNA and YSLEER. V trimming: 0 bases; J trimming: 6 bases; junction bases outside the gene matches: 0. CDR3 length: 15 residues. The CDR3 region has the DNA TGCGCCAGCAGCCAAGAGACAGGGGGTAATTCACCCCTCCACTTT. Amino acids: CASSQETGGNSPLHF.

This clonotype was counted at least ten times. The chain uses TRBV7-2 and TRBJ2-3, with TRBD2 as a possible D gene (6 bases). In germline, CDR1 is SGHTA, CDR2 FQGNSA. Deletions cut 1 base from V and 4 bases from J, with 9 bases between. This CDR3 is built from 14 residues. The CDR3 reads CASSLGSGSDTQYF. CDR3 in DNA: TGTGCCAGCAGCTTAGGGAGCGGGTCAGATACGCAGTATTTT.

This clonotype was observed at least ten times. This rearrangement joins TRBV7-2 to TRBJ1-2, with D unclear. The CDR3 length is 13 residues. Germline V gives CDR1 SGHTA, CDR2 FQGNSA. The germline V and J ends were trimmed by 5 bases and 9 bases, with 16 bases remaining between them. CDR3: CASSQDLVGSYTF. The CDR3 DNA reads TGTGCCAGCAGCCAAGACTTGGTCGGGAGCTACACCTTC. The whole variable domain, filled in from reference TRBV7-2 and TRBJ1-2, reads GAGVSQSPSNKVTEKGKDVELRCDPISGHTALYWYRQSLGQGLEFLIYFQGNSAPDKSGLPSDRFSAERTGGSVSTLTIQRTQQEDSAVYLCASSQDLVGSYTFGSGTRLTVV.

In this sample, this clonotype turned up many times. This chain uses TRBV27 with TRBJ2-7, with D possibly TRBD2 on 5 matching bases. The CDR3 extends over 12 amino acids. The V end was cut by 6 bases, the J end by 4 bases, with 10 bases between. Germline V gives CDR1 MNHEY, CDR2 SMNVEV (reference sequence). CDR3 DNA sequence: TGTGCCAGCAGCTTCTCGGGGTACGAGCAGTACTTC. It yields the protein CASSFSGYEQYF.

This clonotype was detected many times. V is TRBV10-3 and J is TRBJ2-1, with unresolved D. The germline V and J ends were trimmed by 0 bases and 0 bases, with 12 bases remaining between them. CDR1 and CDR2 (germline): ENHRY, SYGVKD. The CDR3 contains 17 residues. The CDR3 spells CAISESLQRSSYNEQFF. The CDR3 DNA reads TGTGCCATCAGTGAGTCTCTCCAGCGCAGCTCCTACAATGAGCAGTTCTTC.

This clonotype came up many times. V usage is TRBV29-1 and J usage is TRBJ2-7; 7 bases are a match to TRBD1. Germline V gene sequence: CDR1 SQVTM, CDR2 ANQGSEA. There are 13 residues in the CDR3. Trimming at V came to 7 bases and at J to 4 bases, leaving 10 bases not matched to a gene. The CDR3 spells CSAVDRASYEQYF. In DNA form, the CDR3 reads TGCAGCGCCGTCGACAGGGCCTCATACGAGCAGTACTTC.

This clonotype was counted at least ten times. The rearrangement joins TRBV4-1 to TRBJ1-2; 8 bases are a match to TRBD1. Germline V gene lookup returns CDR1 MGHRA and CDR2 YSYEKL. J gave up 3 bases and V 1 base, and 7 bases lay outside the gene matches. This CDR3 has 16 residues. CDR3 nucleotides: TGCGCCAGCAGCCAAGTCGGAGAGACAGGGGACTATGGCTACACCTTC. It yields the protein CASSQVGETGDYGYTF.

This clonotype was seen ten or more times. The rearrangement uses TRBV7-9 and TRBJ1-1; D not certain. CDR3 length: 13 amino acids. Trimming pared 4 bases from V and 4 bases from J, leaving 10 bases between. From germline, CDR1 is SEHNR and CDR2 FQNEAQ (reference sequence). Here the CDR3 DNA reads TGTGCCAGCAGCTCTATTCGTGCCACTGAAGCTTTCTTT. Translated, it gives CASSSIRATEAFF.

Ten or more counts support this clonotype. This CDR3 reads CASSLAAGTRSYNEQFF. CDR3 coding DNA: TGTGCCAGCAGCTTGGCTGCGGGAACCCGCTCCTACAATGAGCAGTTCTTC. V usage is TRBV5-5 and J usage is TRBJ2-1; the D gene is possibly TRBD2 (6 bases). This CDR3 comprises 17 residues. Per the germline V gene, CDR1 is SGHKS and CDR2 is YYEKEE (reference sequence). V lost 0 bases and J lost 0, with 13 bases in between.

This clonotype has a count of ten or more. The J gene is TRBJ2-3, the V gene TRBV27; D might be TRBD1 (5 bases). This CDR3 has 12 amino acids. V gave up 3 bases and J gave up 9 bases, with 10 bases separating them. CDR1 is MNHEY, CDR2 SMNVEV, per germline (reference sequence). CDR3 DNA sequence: TGTGCCAGCAGTTTTCCCGCAGGGACGCAGTATTTT. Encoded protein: CASSFPAGTQYF.

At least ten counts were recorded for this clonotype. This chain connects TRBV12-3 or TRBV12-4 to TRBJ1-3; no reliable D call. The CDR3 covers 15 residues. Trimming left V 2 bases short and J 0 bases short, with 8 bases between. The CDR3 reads CASSLHSSSGNTIYF. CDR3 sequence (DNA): TGTGCCAGCAGTTTACACAGCAGCTCTGGAAACACCATATATTTT.

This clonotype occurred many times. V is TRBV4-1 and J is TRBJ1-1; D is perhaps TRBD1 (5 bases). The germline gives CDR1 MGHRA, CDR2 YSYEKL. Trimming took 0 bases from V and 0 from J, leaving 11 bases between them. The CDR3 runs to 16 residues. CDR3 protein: CASSQDGGGVNTEAFF. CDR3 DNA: TGCGCCAGCAGCCAAGATGGCGGGGGTGTGAACACTGAAGCTTTCTTT.

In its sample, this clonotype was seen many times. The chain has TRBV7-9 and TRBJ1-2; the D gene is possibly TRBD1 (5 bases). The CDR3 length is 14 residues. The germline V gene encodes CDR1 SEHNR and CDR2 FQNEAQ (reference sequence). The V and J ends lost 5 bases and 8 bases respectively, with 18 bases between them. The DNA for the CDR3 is TGTGCCAGCAGCATACCAGTCGACAGCCTGGGCTACACCTTC. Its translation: CASSIPVDSLGYTF.

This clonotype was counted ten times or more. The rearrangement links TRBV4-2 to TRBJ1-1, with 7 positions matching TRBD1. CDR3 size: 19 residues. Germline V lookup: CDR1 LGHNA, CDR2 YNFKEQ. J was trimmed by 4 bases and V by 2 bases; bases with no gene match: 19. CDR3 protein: CASSQRISDRRVGSTEAFF. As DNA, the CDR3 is TGTGCCAGCAGCCAACGTATTTCGGACAGGCGTGTGGGGAGCACTGAAGCTTTCTTT.

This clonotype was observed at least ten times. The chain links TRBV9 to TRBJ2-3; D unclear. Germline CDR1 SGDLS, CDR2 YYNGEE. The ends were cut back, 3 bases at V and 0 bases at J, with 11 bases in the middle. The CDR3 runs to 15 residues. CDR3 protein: CASSDGGSSTDTQYF. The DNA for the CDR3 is TGTGCCAGCAGCGATGGTGGGTCGAGCACAGATACGCAGTATTTT.

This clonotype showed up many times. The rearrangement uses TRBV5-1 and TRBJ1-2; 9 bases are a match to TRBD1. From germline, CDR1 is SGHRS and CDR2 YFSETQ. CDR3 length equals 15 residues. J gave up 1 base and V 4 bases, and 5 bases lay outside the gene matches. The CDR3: CASSPSDRGNYGYTF. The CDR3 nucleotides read TGCGCCAGCAGCCCCTCGGACAGGGGTAACTATGGCTACACCTTC.

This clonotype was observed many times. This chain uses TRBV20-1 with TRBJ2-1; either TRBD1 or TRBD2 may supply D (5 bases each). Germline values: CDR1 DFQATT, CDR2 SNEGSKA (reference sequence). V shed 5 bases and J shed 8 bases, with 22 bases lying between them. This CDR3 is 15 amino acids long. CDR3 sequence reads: CSAGIARGQTDEQFF. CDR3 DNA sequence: TGCAGTGCTGGTATAGCTCGGGGCCAAACGGATGAGCAGTTCTTC.